A selection of T cell receptor beta chains follows, all from one sample in a study of shared clonotypes between healthy human individuals. TCRdb's copy holds only in-frame clones and misses some; the assay was immunoSEQ multiplex PCR. The sample consists of some 2,000,000 clones, about 95% of them appearing once. Sequenced material: naive CD8+ T cells sorted from blood. The receptor set was obtained from a man aged 18 to 29 in good health. CDR3s include the opening cysteine and the closing phenylalanine or tryptophan. The D gene is left open where the match is weak. Some rows mark clone size as missing; the rest say once, few, many or name a class of expanded clone.

TRBD1 | TRBJ1-6 | TRBV5-4 | - | CASSETGDSPFAYNSPLHF | TGTGCCAGCAGCGAGACGGGGGACAGCCCCTTCGCCTATAATTCACCCCTCCACTTT
- | TRBJ2-2 | TRBV7-9 | once | CAGRGGTTGELFF | TGTGCAGGACGGGGTGGGACCACCGGGGAGCTGTTTTTT
- | TRBJ2-1 | TRBV6-5 | - | CASSYSQVRYDEQFF | TGTGCCAGCAGTTACTCGCAGGTTCGGTACGATGAGCAGTTCTTC
- | TRBJ2-7 | TRBV27 | - | CASSLTHMSSYEQYF | TGTGCCAGCAGTTTGACTCACATGAGCTCCTACGAGCAGTACTTC
- | TRBJ2-7 | TRBV4-1 | - | CASSQEWMGPYEQYF | TGCGCCAGCAGCCAAGAGTGGATGGGGCCCTACGAGCAGTACTTC
- | TRBJ1-2 | TRBV28 | - | CASSLIGGWYGYTF | TGTGCCAGCAGTTTAATTGGGGGCTGGTATGGCTACACCTTC
- | TRBJ2-7 | TRBV7-9 | - | CASSLEATGHEQYF | TGTGCCAGCAGCTTAGAAGCGACAGGACACGAGCAGTACTTC
- | TRBJ2-2 | TRBV18 | - | CASSPPERQPLWTGELFF | TGTGCCAGCTCACCCCCGGAGAGGCAGCCTCTATGGACGGGGGAGCTGTTTTTT
- | TRBJ2-5 | TRBV25-1 | - | CASSELESQETQYF | TGTGCCAGCAGTGAATTGGAGAGCCAAGAGACCCAGTACTTC
- | TRBJ1-1 | TRBV13 | once | CASRAQGRGYTEAFF | TGTGCCAGCAGGGCACAGGGAAGAGGATACACTGAAGCTTTCTTT
- | TRBJ2-3 | TRBV7-8 | - | CASSLGASATDTQYF | TGTGCCAGCAGCCTGGGGGCTAGCGCGACAGATACGCAGTATTTT
- | TRBJ1-5 | TRBV4-1 | - | CASSHLGLSEPQHF | TGCGCCAGCAGCCACCTAGGTCTATCAGAGCCCCAGCATTTT
TRBD1 | TRBJ1-1 | TRBV7-2 | - | CASSLTPGGTEAFF | TGTGCCAGCAGCTTAACTCCAGGGGGAACTGAAGCTTTCTTT
- | TRBJ2-3 | TRBV27 | - | CASSFTWDSTDTQYF | TGTGCCAGCAGTTTCACGTGGGACTCCACAGATACGCAGTATTTT
- | TRBJ2-7 | TRBV6-5 | - | CASSYSHSVYEQYF | TGTGCCAGCAGTTACTCGCACAGCGTCTACGAGCAGTACTTC
TRBD1 | TRBJ1-1 | TRBV30 | - | CAWSYGTGATEAFF | TGTGCCTGGAGCTACGGGACAGGGGCCACTGAAGCTTTCTTT
TRBD1 | TRBJ1-4 | TRBV5-1 | - | CASSFEGAGNEKLFF | TGCGCCAGCAGCTTTGAGGGGGCGGGTAATGAAAAACTGTTTTTT
- | TRBJ2-5 | TRBV1 | - | CTSSPPRAQMEYF | TGCACCAGCAGCCCGCCCCGGGCTCAAATGGAGTACTTC
- | TRBJ1-1 | TRBV7-9 | - | CASSLSQGRDTEAFF | TGTGCCAGCAGCTTAAGTCAGGGTCGAGACACTGAAGCTTTCTTT
- | TRBJ1-2 | TRBV4-1 | - | CASSSSGDLHF | TGCGCCAGCAGCTCCTCTGGGGACCTTCATTTC
- | TRBJ2-7 | TRBV7-9 | - | CASSLVGGWEQYF | TGTGCCAGCAGCTTAGTTGGGGGCTGGGAGCAGTACTTC
- | TRBJ2-7 | TRBV28 | - | CASSGPHYEQYF | TGTGCCAGCAGTGGACCCCACTACGAGCAGTACTTC
TRBD2 | TRBJ2-1 | TRBV4-1 | once | CASSQEPPLAGGVNEQFF | TGCGCCAGCAGCCAAGAGCCCCCTCTAGCGGGAGGGGTCAATGAGCAGTTCTTC
- | TRBJ2-1 | TRBV7-9 | - | CASSLVPYNEQFF | TGTGCCAGCAGCTTAGTTCCTTACAATGAGCAGTTCTTC
- | TRBJ1-5 | TRBV2 | - | CASRLGYGNQPQHF | TGTGCCAGCAGATTAGGATACGGAAATCAGCCCCAGCATTTT
TRBD1 | TRBJ2-5 | TRBV28 | - | CASSLGQGEETQYF | TGTGCCAGCAGTCTAGGACAGGGGGAAGAGACCCAGTACTTC
TRBD1 | TRBJ1-2 | TRBV6-5 | - | CASSYFQGAKNYGYTF | TGTGCCAGCAGTTACTTCCAGGGGGCTAAAAACTATGGCTACACCTTC
TRBD1 | TRBJ2-7 | TRBV4-1 | - | CASSQESQGAGEQYF | TGCGCCAGCAGCCAAGAGTCGCAGGGGGCGGGGGAGCAGTACTTC
TRBD2 | TRBJ2-3 | TRBV4-1 | - | CASSLTSGVGDTQYF | TGCGCCAGCAGCCTTACTAGCGGAGTGGGAGATACGCAGTATTTT
- | TRBJ2-2 | TRBV30 | - | CAWSQRSGELFF | TGTGCCTGGAGTCAGAGGTCCGGGGAGCTGTTTTTT
- | TRBJ2-7 | TRBV5-6 | - | CASSLAPSYEQYF | TGTGCCAGCAGCTTGGCTCCCTCCTACGAGCAGTACTTC
TRBD1 | TRBJ2-2 | TRBV27 | - | CASTPGTGWAGELFF | TGTGCCAGCACCCCCGGGACAGGGTGGGCCGGGGAGCTGTTTTTT
- | TRBJ1-2 | TRBV29-1 | - | CSVVSPNYGYTF | TGCAGCGTTGTATCTCCTAACTATGGCTACACCTTC
- | TRBJ2-7 | TRBV9 | - | CASSVGLSYEQYF | TGTGCCAGCAGCGTAGGATTATCCTACGAGCAGTACTTC
TRBD1 | TRBJ2-7 | TRBV5-1 | - | CASSLAQGVTYEQYF | TGCGCCAGCAGCTTGGCACAGGGGGTTACCTACGAGCAGTACTTC
- | TRBJ1-2 | TRBV5-6 | - | CASSLDQGTYGYTF | TGTGCCAGCAGCTTGGATCAGGGGACCTATGGCTACACCTTC
- | TRBJ1-5 | TRBV2 | - | CASSPVGGVSNQPQHF | TGTGCCAGCAGTCCCGTCGGGGGGGTGAGCAATCAGCCCCAGCATTTT
TRBD2 | TRBJ2-5 | TRBV2 | - | CASSQGLSQETQYF | TGTGCCAGCAGTCAGGGACTATCTCAAGAGACCCAGTACTTC
- | TRBJ1-6 | TRBV28 | few | CASTYRAYNSPLHF | TGTGCCAGCACCTACAGGGCCTATAATTCACCCCTCCACTTT
- | TRBJ2-4 | TRBV28 | - | CASAPFENIQYF | TGTGCCAGTGCGCCTTTTGAAAACATTCAGTACTTC
TRBD2 | TRBJ2-1 | TRBV14 | - | CASSLRVLAGAIYNEQFF | TGTGCCAGCAGCCTAAGGGTTCTAGCGGGAGCCATTTACAATGAGCAGTTCTTC
- | TRBJ1-2 | TRBV2 | - | CASSEGLQRYGYTF | TGTGCCAGCAGTGAAGGCCTACAACGCTATGGCTACACCTTC
- | TRBJ2-7 | TRBV5-4 | - | CASSLGGGSVYEQYF | TGTGCCAGCAGCTTAGGTGGGGGCAGTGTCTACGAGCAGTACTTC
TRBD1 | TRBJ2-5 | TRBV25-1 | - | CASNPPGQGQYF | TGTGCCAGCAATCCCCCGGGACAGGGGCAGTACTTC
- | TRBJ2-5 | TRBV7-9 | - | CASSFIGGETQYF | TGTGCCAGCAGCTTTATAGGAGGAGAGACCCAGTACTTC
- | TRBJ2-1 | TRBV7-6 | - | CASSLPPGPWGYNEQFF | TGTGCCAGCAGCTTACCTCCGGGGCCTTGGGGGTACAATGAGCAGTTCTTC
- | TRBJ2-2 | TRBV13 | - | CASSLTGARTGELFF | TGTGCCAGCAGCTTAACGGGGGCTAGGACCGGGGAGCTGTTTTTT
- | TRBJ2-1 | TRBV7-9 | - | CASSLYRDEQFF | TGTGCCAGCAGCCTCTACAGGGATGAGCAGTTCTTC
- | TRBJ1-1 | TRBV30 | - | CAWSPISTEAFF | TGTGCCTGGAGTCCTATTAGCACTGAAGCTTTCTTT
- | TRBJ1-2 | TRBV27 | - | CASTTFQREGYGYTF | TGTGCCAGCACCACCTTCCAAAGGGAGGGATATGGCTACACCTTC
- | TRBJ2-7 | TRBV4-1 | - | CASSPPQVDEQYF | TGCGCCAGCAGCCCTCCTCAAGTAGACGAGCAGTACTTC
- | TRBJ1-3 | TRBV4-1 | - | CASSVTGLAGNTIYF | TGCGCCAGCAGCGTAACAGGGTTAGCTGGAAACACCATATATTTT